This TCR beta chain derives from a study of spatial heterogeneity in lung cancer (dated by TCRdb to about 2019). The study in broad terms: Beta-chain transcripts were consistently detected in greater numbers than alpha-chain transcripts, which likely reflects a higher abundance of beta-chain transcripts. In the raw uncorrected reads, each unique combination of TCR and UMI appeared more than ten times on average. In non-small cell lung cancer, the study quantitatively compared TCR alpha and beta repertoires across several tumor regions, matched nontumor lung, and blood. The study linked features of the TCR repertoire to counts of nonsynonymous mutations, which were determined by whole-exome sequencing of tumor tissue. Both alpha and beta chains were TCR-sequenced in samples taken at surgery, namely 220 tumor regions, fewer than 85 matched nontumor lung samples and just over 55 PBMC samples. Broad study findings and their caveats: Ubiquitous expanded tumor TCRs were detected in blood more often at tumor resection than at routine follow-up. Additional single-cell paired TCR alpha and beta sequencing was considered necessary to confirm, at a functional level, the hypothesis that regional TCRs recognize regional mutations.

The CDR3, cysteine through phenylalanine, is 19 amino acids long. Only the CDR3 part of the read is kept: 57 bases, read in frame from the first base. Looking up the germline V gene (reference sequence) yields CDR1 SGHKS and CDR2 YYEKEE. V gives up 4 bases and J gives up 0 bases, and the segment between their germline ends measures 23 bases. The sample holds many counts of this clonotype. The antigen this receptor binds is unknown. Base-call qualities are not available, and no considerably larger clone is one nucleotide away. Library prep was done by 5' RACE. The sequencer listed for this sample is NextSeq 500. In the TCR library protocol, a unique molecular identifier was attached to each TCR cDNA molecule so that PCR and sequencing errors could be corrected. The authors' pipeline ran thus. TCR identification, UMI-based error correction and CDR3 extraction were all carried out with Decombinator tools. TCRs above a frequency of 2 per 1,000, corresponding to the top 1% of the tumor frequency distribution, were defined as expanded. Rényi diversity was computed with the R vegan package after subsampling each repertoire 100 times to 5,000 TCRs. CDR3 similarity networks were constructed using string-kernel similarity of amino acid triplets, with links drawn between CDR3s whose pairwise similarity was above 0.82. TCRdb reworked the public reads: Q25 trimming with fastp, MiXCR clone assembly, productive beta chains retained. Records with the same CDR3 protein are collapsed into one entry carrying the most frequent genes and DNA. TCRdb's processing, not the authors' own work, is the source of the V and J calls. Here the sample has 19,000 or so distinct CDR3 sequences; about a fifth occur a single time. The ten largest account for 19% of the sample.

The meaning of the sample's time point label: sample taken at primary tumor resection. Without any cell sorting, TCR sequencing was performed on whole RNA extracted either from tumor and nontumor lung tissue or from cryopreserved PBMC samples. The donors were more than 65 patients from the lung TRACERx cohort who had early-stage, untreated non-small cell lung cancer. Patients were selected for TCR sequencing only if sufficient RNA was available from at least two tumor regions. This clonotype was sampled from a female donor with early-stage non-small cell lung cancer. The sample was PBMCs, taken at surgery. Rearrangement joined TRBV5-5 to TRBJ1-3, with the D gene not clear enough to name. The CDR3 protein: CASSASSVVTIFSGNTIYF. DNA sequence: TGTGCCAGCAGCGCATCAAGCGTGGTCACTATATTCTCTGGAAACACCATATATTTT.